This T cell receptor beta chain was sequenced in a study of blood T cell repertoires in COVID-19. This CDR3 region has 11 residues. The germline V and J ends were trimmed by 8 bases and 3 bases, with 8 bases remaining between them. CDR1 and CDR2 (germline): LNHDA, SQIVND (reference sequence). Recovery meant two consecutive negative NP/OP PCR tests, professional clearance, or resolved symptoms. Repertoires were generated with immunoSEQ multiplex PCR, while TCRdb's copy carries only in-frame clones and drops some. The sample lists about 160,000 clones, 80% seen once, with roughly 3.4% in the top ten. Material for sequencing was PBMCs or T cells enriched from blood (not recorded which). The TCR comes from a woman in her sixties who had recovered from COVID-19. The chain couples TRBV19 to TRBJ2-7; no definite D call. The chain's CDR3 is CASRGSYEQYF. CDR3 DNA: TGTGCCAGTCGAGGAAGCTACGAGCAGTACTTC.